The 30 T cell receptor beta chains reported below all come from one sample, sequenced in a study of a mutant IDH1 vaccine in newly diagnosed glioma. The table came from immunoSEQ multiplex PCR; TCRdb's copy has only in-frame clones and leaves some out. In the table there are fewer than 75,000 clones, approximately 84% of which are singletons. Time point indicated: week 11, during vaccination. With topical imiquimod, each dose of the vaccine consisted of 300 ug of mutant IDH1 20-mer peptide. No antigen has been identified for these receptors. The specimen comprised PBMCs, sampled from a glioma patient whose treatment included an IDH1 peptide vaccine. These TCRs come from a woman aged 45-59 years with glioma.

The chain employs TRBV6-1 and TRBJ1-1; 7 positions match TRBD1. This CDR3 region has 11 residues. V trimming: 8 bases; J trimming: 10 bases; junction bases outside the gene matches: 7. Germline values: CDR1 MNHNS, CDR2 SASEGT. The CDR3 here is CASQGDSRAFF. The CDR3, as DNA: TGTGCCAGCCAGGGGGACAGCCGAGCTTTCTTT.

This chain joins TRBV19 and TRBJ1-2; TRBD1 matches at 8 bases. Trimming at V came to 10 bases and at J to 8 bases, leaving 9 bases not matched to a gene. The CDR3 covers 12 residues. From germline, CDR1 is LNHDA and CDR2 SQIVND (reference sequence). CDR3 in amino acids: CATEDRVGGYTF. CDR3 DNA: TGTGCCACCGAGGACAGGGTTGGGGGCTACACCTTC.

The chain employs TRBV6-1 and TRBJ2-1; TRBD1 matches at 8 bases. CDR3 length: 14 residues. Trimming cost V 7 bases and J 8 bases; bases outside gene matches: 10. The germline V gene has CDR1 MNHNS and CDR2 SASEGT. CDR3: CASKQGALGDEQFF. DNA of the CDR3: TGTGCCAGCAAGCAGGGGGCCCTGGGGGATGAGCAGTTCTTC.

This clone was recorded once. The V and J genes are TRBV2 and TRBJ2-7; 12 bases are shared with TRBD1. The CDR3 contains 16 residues. V lost 5 bases, J lost 5 bases, and 10 bases stayed unmatched. Germline lookup yields CDR1 SNHLY and CDR2 FYNNEI. Written as DNA, the CDR3 is TGTGCCAGCAGTAGGGGGACAGGGGGCGAGAGGAACGAGCAGTACTTC. Its protein is CASSRGTGGERNEQYF. Filled out from reference TRBV2 and TRBJ2-7, the complete variable domain reads EPEVTQTPSHQVTQMGQEVILRCVPISNHLYFYWYRQILGQKVEFLVSFYNNEISEKSEIFDDQFSVERPDGSNFTLKIRSTKLEDSAMYFCASSRGTGGERNEQYFGPGTRLTVT.

This chain joins TRBV7-2 and TRBJ1-2; 7 nucleotides agree with TRBD1. Trimming at V came to 5 bases and at J to 2 bases, leaving 8 bases not matched to a gene. This CDR3 has 15 residues. The germline CDR1 and CDR2 sequences are SGHTA and FQGNSA. This chain's CDR3 is CASSPGGTANYGYTF. CDR3 coding DNA: TGTGCCAGCAGCCCCGGCGGGACAGCAAACTATGGCTACACCTTC.

The chain recombines TRBV7-3 with TRBJ1-1; D unresolved. Looked up from germline, CDR1 is SGHTA and CDR2 is FQGTGA. This CDR3 is 13 amino acids long. V dropped 3 bases and J dropped 2 bases, with 7 bases sitting between them. The CDR3 nucleotides read TGTGCCAGCAGCTTGGGGTCCAACACTGAAGCTTTCTTT. This translates into CASSLGSNTEAFF. Full variable domain (missing parts from reference TRBV7-3 and TRBJ1-1): GAGVSQTPSNKVTEKGKYVELRCDPISGHTALYWYRQSLGQGPEFLIYFQGTGAADDSGLPNDRFFAVRPEGSVSTLKIQRTERGDSAVYLCASSLGSNTEAFFGQGTRLTVV.

The gene calls are TRBV14 and TRBJ2-1, with 9 bases fitting TRBD1. Trimming cost V 4 bases and J 1 base; bases outside gene matches: 11. CDR1 is SGHDN and CDR2 is FVKESK in the germline V gene. This CDR3 has 18 residues. The CDR3 nucleotides are TGTGCCAGCAGCCCTAATTACCGGACAGGGGTATCCTACAATGAGCAGTTCTTC. Its protein product is CASSPNYRTGVSYNEQFF.

This chain's CDR3 is CASSLDGPKGSPLHF. The DNA of the CDR3 is TGTGCCAGCAGTTTGGACGGCCCAAAGGGTTCACCCCTCCACTTT. This chain joins TRBV27 and TRBJ1-6, with D uncertain. This CDR3 is 15 amino acids long. V gave up 3 bases and J gave up 9 bases, with 15 bases separating them. Germline V CDR1 and CDR2: MNHEY, SMNVEV (reference sequence).

This chain links TRBV5-1 with TRBJ1-1; unclear D gene. V dropped 3 bases and J dropped 4 bases, with 13 bases sitting between them. CDR3 length equals 14 residues. Germline lookup yields CDR1 SGHRS and CDR2 YFSETQ. As DNA, the CDR3 is TGCGCCAGCAGCTCCGGGTCCTCTGTCACTGAAGCTTTCTTT. The encoded protein is CASSSGSSVTEAFF.

This clone was recorded only once. The chain couples TRBV2 to TRBJ2-5; TRBD2 agrees at 7 bases. The germline CDR1 and CDR2 sequences are SNHLY and FYNNEI. Losses at the gene ends were 11 bases for V and 5 bases for J; bases not matched to a gene: 8. The CDR3 length is 12 residues. The DNA for the CDR3 is TGTGCCCTGGGGGGGTCGGGTGAGACCCAGTACTTC. It specifies CALGGSGETQYF.

The rearrangement joins TRBV19 to TRBJ2-3, with D possibly matching TRBD2 (5 bases). Germline V gives CDR1 LNHDA, CDR2 SQIVND (reference sequence). This CDR3 region has 15 residues. With 3 bases removed from V and 2 bases from J, the gap between germline ends came to 12 bases. CDR3 loop: CASSIGSGFTDTQYF. The CDR3 DNA reads TGTGCCAGTAGTATCGGTTCGGGGTTCACAGATACGCAGTATTTT.

The rearrangement links TRBV7-9 to TRBJ1-2; no reliable D call. Trimming took 8 bases from V and 8 from J, leaving 12 bases between them. Germline V lookup: CDR1 SEHNR, CDR2 FQNEAQ (reference sequence). CDR3 size: 11 residues. This CDR3 reads CASGRNEGYTF. The CDR3 bases are TGTGCCAGCGGGAGGAACGAGGGCTACACCTTC. Drawing the rest from reference TRBV7-9 and TRBJ1-2, the complete variable domain is DTGVSQNPRHKITKRGQNVTFRCDPISEHNRLYWYRQTLGQGPEFLTYFQNEAQLEKSRLLSDRFSAERPKGSFSTLEIQRTEQGDSAMYLCASGRNEGYTFGSGTRLTVV.

This clone showed up just once. This chain joins TRBV11-3 and TRBJ1-1; the D gene is possibly TRBD1 (5 bases). V was pared by 0 bases and J by 5 bases, with 10 bases between. CDR3 length equals 14 residues. Per the germline V gene, CDR1 is SGHNT and CDR2 is YENEEA. This CDR3 reads CASSLDQGWTEAFF. DNA for the CDR3: TGTGCCAGCAGCTTAGATCAGGGCTGGACTGAAGCTTTCTTT.

The chain combines TRBV9 with TRBJ1-1, with unresolved D. Trimming shortened V by 0 bases and J by 4 bases, and 13 bases separated the two germline ends. The CDR3 covers 15 residues. Germline assignment: CDR1 SGDLS and CDR2 YYNGEE. DNA of the CDR3: TGTGCCAGCAGCGTAGGTGACCCGAGGAGCACTGAAGCTTTCTTT. It is translated as CASSVGDPRSTEAFF. Together with reference TRBV9 and TRBJ1-1, the CDR3 gives the full variable domain: DSGVTQTPKHLITATGQRVTLRCSPRSGDLSVYWYQQSLDQGLQFLIQYYNGEERAKGNILERFSAQQFPDLHSELNLSSLELGDSALYFCASSVGDPRSTEAFFGQGTRLTVV.

The chain couples TRBV27 to TRBJ1-5, with TRBD1 matching over 7 bases. Germline trimming cut 5 bases from V and 2 bases from J; bases unmatched to any gene: 9. The CDR3 runs to 16 residues. Germline values: CDR1 MNHEY, CDR2 SMNVEV (reference sequence). CDR3 residues: CASSGDRGTGNQPQHF. In DNA form, the CDR3 reads TGTGCCAGCAGTGGCGACAGAGGGACAGGCAATCAGCCCCAGCATTTT.

The V and J genes are TRBV18 and TRBJ2-7; no clear D gene. Trimming shortened V by 6 bases and J by 4 bases, and 16 bases separated the two germline ends. Germline values: CDR1 KGHSH, CDR2 LQKENI. This CDR3 comprises 14 residues. In DNA, the CDR3 is TGTGCCAGCTCCTCCGCCGCCTCAACGTACGAGCAGTACTTC. Residues: CASSSAASTYEQYF.

The genes are TRBV9 and TRBJ1-2; no clear D gene. The length of the CDR3 is 13 residues. Trimming pared 2 bases from V and 0 bases from J, leaving 5 bases between. Germline V lookup: CDR1 SGDLS, CDR2 YYNGEE. This CDR3 is CASSVRANYGYTF. The CDR3 bases are TGTGCCAGCAGCGTCCGAGCTAACTATGGCTACACCTTC.

The chain couples TRBV5-4 to TRBJ1-2, with TRBD1 identical over 9 bases. The CDR3 length is 18 residues. V shed 1 base and J 4 bases; nucleotides not matched to a gene: 14. Germline V gives CDR1 SGHNT, CDR2 YYREEE (reference sequence). The CDR3 is CASSLKGTGNGGGYGYTF. CDR3 in DNA: TGTGCCAGCAGCTTGAAGGGGACAGGGAATGGAGGAGGCTATGGCTACACCTTC.

The CDR3 region is CASKGGTPEEAFF. CDR3 sequence (DNA): TGTGCCAGCAAAGGAGGGACACCTGAAGAAGCTTTCTTT. The V and J genes are TRBV9 and TRBJ1-1, with a weak D call TRBD1 (6 bases). With 6 bases removed from V and 8 bases from J, the gap between germline ends came to 17 bases. This CDR3 comprises 13 residues. Germline V lookup: CDR1 SGDLS, CDR2 YYNGEE.

CDR3 sequence reads: CASSQEGGETQYF. CDR3 DNA: TGTGCCAGCAGCCAAGAGGGGGGAGAGACCCAGTACTTC. The rearrangement joins TRBV4-2 to TRBJ2-5; D might be TRBD2 (6 bases). CDR1 and CDR2 from the germline V gene are LGHNA and YNFKEQ. With 0 bases removed from V and 4 bases from J, the gap between germline ends came to 6 bases. The CDR3 consists of 13 residues.

The chain employs TRBV5-1 and TRBJ2-7; 7 positions match TRBD1. The trim removed 4 bases at V and 6 bases at J, leaving 10 bases unmatched. Germline V gene data show CDR1 as SGHRS and CDR2 as YFSETQ. The CDR3 covers 14 residues. CDR3 amino acids: CASSPTGTGGEQYF. CDR3 bases: TGCGCCAGCAGCCCGACAGGGACCGGAGGCGAGCAGTACTTC.

The chain is built from TRBV6-4 and TRBJ1-4; possible D gene TRBD1, 6 bases. The CDR3 has 15 residues. V was pared by 0 bases and J by 7 bases, with 12 bases between. The V gene's germline CDR1 is MRHNA and CDR2 SNTAGT. CDR3 in amino acids: CASSDSQGKGEKLFF. CDR3 in DNA: TGTGCCAGCAGTGACTCACAGGGAAAAGGTGAAAAACTGTTTTTT.

The chain links TRBV11-2 to TRBJ1-4; possible D gene TRBD1, 6 bases. Trimming removed 4 bases from V and 7 bases from J, with 13 bases in between. In germline, CDR1 is SGHAT, CDR2 FQNNGV. The CDR3 is made up of 14 amino acids. As DNA, the CDR3 is TGTGCCAGCAGCTCAGGGGCATCGGGTGAAAAACTGTTTTTT. Translating it yields CASSSGASGEKLFF.

There are a few counts of this clone. The gene calls are TRBV2 and TRBJ1-1; D is possibly TRBD1 (6 bases). Germline loops: CDR1 SNHLY, CDR2 FYNNEI. The V and J ends lost 6 bases and 11 bases respectively, with 19 bases between them. The CDR3 sequence is 13 residues long. The CDR3 spells CASSGGQIRWAFF. The CDR3 DNA sequence: TGTGCCAGCAGCGGGGGACAAATTAGATGGGCTTTCTTT.

J is TRBJ2-5 and V is TRBV9; D uncertain. V was trimmed by 3 bases and J by 3 bases, leaving 3 bases between them. The germline V gene encodes CDR1 SGDLS and CDR2 YYNGEE. The CDR3 contains 11 residues. The CDR3 region has the DNA TGTGCCAGCAGCGCAAAAGAGACCCAGTACTTC. It is translated as CASSAKETQYF.

This chain links TRBV9 with TRBJ1-1, with 10 bases that match TRBD1. J gave up 4 bases and V 4 bases, and 10 bases lay outside the gene matches. Germline-derived CDR1 and CDR2 are SGDLS and YYNGEE. This CDR3 contains 16 residues. The CDR3, as DNA: TGTGCCAGCAGCCCCCACGGACAGGGGGTCTCCACTGAAGCTTTCTTT. Translation: CASSPHGQGVSTEAFF.

This clone was picked up one time. The rearrangement joins TRBV4-1 to TRBJ1-1; D is undetermined. V gave up 0 bases and J gave up 1 base, with 12 bases separating them. The length of the CDR3 is 16 residues. The V gene's germline CDR1 is MGHRA and CDR2 YSYEKL. Written as DNA, the CDR3 is TGCGCCAGCAGCCAAGATGGTTTTAACGAGAACACTGAAGCTTTCTTT. Protein sequence: CASSQDGFNENTEAFF.

This clone was found a few times. The rearrangement joins TRBV29-1 to TRBJ1-5; 8 positions agree with TRBD1. V shed 6 bases, J shed 5 bases, and the junction held 9 bases outside the gene matches. The germline gives CDR1 SQVTM, CDR2 ANQGSEA. The length of the CDR3 is 14 residues. The CDR3 coding sequence is TGCAGCGTGTGGGCGGGACAGGAGGATCAGCCCCAGCATTTT. Translating gives CSVWAGQEDQPQHF.

The rearrangement uses TRBV9 and TRBJ2-1; D possibly corresponds to TRBD2 (7 bases). Germline lookup yields CDR1 SGDLS and CDR2 YYNGEE. CDR3 length: 15 amino acids. V was pared by 3 bases and J by 0 bases, with 10 bases between. For the CDR3, the DNA is TGTGCCAGCAGCGAGGGGGGGACCTCCTACAATGAGCAGTTCTTC. It specifies CASSEGGTSYNEQFF.

The chain links TRBV7-2 to TRBJ2-7, with 7 bases aligning to TRBD1. This CDR3 is 13 amino acids long. Germline values: CDR1 SGHTA, CDR2 FQGNSA. Losses at the gene ends were 5 bases for V and 3 bases for J; bases not matched to a gene: 4. The CDR3 loop reads CASSRTGNYEQYF. CDR3 bases: TGTGCCAGCAGCCGGACAGGCAACTACGAGCAGTACTTC. Complete variable domain (other parts from reference TRBV7-2 and TRBJ2-7): GAGVSQSPSNKVTEKGKDVELRCDPISGHTALYWYRQSLGQGLEFLIYFQGNSAPDKSGLPSDRFSAERTGGSVSTLTIQRTQQEDSAVYLCASSRTGNYEQYFGPGTRLTVT.